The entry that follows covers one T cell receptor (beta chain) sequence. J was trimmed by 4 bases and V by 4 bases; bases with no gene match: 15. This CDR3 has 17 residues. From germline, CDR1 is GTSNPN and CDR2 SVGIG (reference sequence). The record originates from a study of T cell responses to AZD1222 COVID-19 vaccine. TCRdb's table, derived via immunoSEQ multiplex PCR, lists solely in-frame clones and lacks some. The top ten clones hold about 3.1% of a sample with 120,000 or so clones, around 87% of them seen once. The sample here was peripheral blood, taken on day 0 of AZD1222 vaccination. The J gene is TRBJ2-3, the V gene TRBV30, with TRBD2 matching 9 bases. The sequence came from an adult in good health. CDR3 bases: TGTGCCTGGACCACCAGAAAGGGGCTAGCGGGGCCAGATACGCAGTATTTT. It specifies CAWTTRKGLAGPDTQYF.